This T cell receptor beta chain is drawn from a study of blood T cells in healthy people across ages. This CDR3 region has 13 residues. Germline V gene lookup returns CDR1 SGHAT and CDR2 FQNNGV. Notes on this clonotype: Its specificity is unknown.

Study-wide points: Estimated diversity, derived from one million T cells, was regarded as an underestimate.

It was with a sample-barcoded 5' primer and a J-beta primer mix that a second PCR of roughly 7 to 12 cycles was run. TCRdb reprocessed the 5' RACE reads with MiXCR, giving one entry per CDR3 protein. The table has some 940,000 distinct CDR3 sequences, under 35% seen once. Separately, the same data were catalogued under a study of T cells of mothers and their children. That work adds: RNA was extracted, and all of it went into cDNA synthesis at around 1.5 ug per 15 ul. Related and unrelated pairs show similar thymic shaping of TCR recombination output.

The J gene is TRBJ2-1, the V gene TRBV11-2; a weak D match, TRBD2 (6 bases). The J call may be incorrect, as the DNA end agrees better with TRBJ2-7. This TCR came from a middle-aged woman in good health. The sequenced sample was blood. The CDR3 nucleotides read TGTGCCAGCAGGTATCGGGGGAGCCACGAGCAGTACTTC. It codes for CASRYRGSHEQYF.